This is a list of T cell receptor beta chains from one sample in a study of blood T cell repertoires in COVID-19. Sequencing used immunoSEQ multiplex PCR; TCRdb keeps in-frame clones, though not all of them. The sample has 150,000 to 200,000 clones; over 70% are singletons. The source material was PBMCs or T cells enriched from blood (not recorded which). The receptors stem from an older woman who had recovered from COVID-19. Each CDR3 is given with its conserved first and last residue. Each record gives: clone size, V gene, J gene, D gene, CDR3 protein, CDR3 DNA. D genes are given only for firm matches. A clone size is listed for some rows: how often the clone was seen (once, few, many), or a class if it is expanded.

.	TRBV5-4	TRBJ1-2	.	CASRPEQVPYGYTF	TGTGCCAGCAGACCTGAACAGGTACCCTATGGCTACACCTTC
.	TRBV2	TRBJ1-5	.	CASSLQGPGQPQHF	TGTGCCAGCAGTCTTCAGGGCCCAGGGCAGCCCCAGCATTTT
.	TRBV6-5	TRBJ1-5	TRBD1	CASTSGQGAYQPQHF	TGTGCCAGCACCTCCGGACAGGGGGCTTATCAGCCCCAGCATTTT
.	TRBV7-3	TRBJ1-1	.	CASALTRDTEAFF	TGTGCCAGTGCCTTAACGAGGGATACTGAAGCTTTCTTT
few	TRBV1	TRBJ1-3	.	CTSSQERIRLHSGNTIYF	TGCACCAGCAGCCAAGAACGGATCAGACTACACTCTGGAAACACCATATATTTT
.	TRBV9	TRBJ2-1	TRBD2	CASSPIRTSATDLSYNEQFF	TGTGCCAGCAGCCCAATCCGGACTAGCGCGACAGACCTCTCCTACAATGAGCAGTTCTTC
.	TRBV6-1	TRBJ2-5	.	CASSELKQETQYF	TGTGCCAGCAGTGAGCTAAAACAAGAGACCCAGTACTTC
.	TRBV7-9	TRBJ1-2	.	CASSFMGDRGGYTF	TGTGCCAGCAGCTTTATGGGCGACAGAGGAGGCTACACCTTC
.	TRBV30	TRBJ2-7	.	CAWSLRSEQYF	TGTGCCTGGAGTTTGCGATCCGAGCAGTACTTC
.	TRBV7-2	TRBJ2-7	.	CASSFSGTPSEQYF	TGTGCCAGCAGCTTCTCCGGGACTCCCAGCGAGCAGTACTTC
.	TRBV28	TRBJ2-3	TRBD2	CASRLPDIAGGDTQYF	TGTGCCAGCAGACTCCCCGACATAGCGGGAGGAGATACGCAGTATTTT
.	TRBV7-9	TRBJ1-2	TRBD1	CASSLTGTAYGYTF	TGTGCCAGCAGCCTGACCGGGACAGCTTATGGCTACACCTTC
once	TRBV7-9	TRBJ1-3	.	CVAGFGNTIYF	TGTGTCGCGGGGTTTGGAAACACCATATATTTT
.	TRBV7-8	TRBJ2-5	.	CASSLAWLETQYF	TGTGCCAGCAGCTTAGCATGGCTAGAGACCCAGTACTTC
.	TRBV19	TRBJ1-2	TRBD1	CASSSGQGAYHGYTF	TGTGCCAGTAGTTCGGGACAGGGGGCGTATCATGGCTACACCTTC
.	TRBV29-1	TRBJ1-1	TRBD1	CSAQRGTAPSEAFF	TGCAGCGCCCAAAGGGGGACAGCTCCATCGGAAGCTTTCTTT
.	TRBV19	TRBJ2-1	TRBD2	CASSMEAGASNEQFF	TGTGCCAGTAGTATGGAAGCGGGAGCATCCAATGAGCAGTTCTTC
once	TRBV5-1	TRBJ1-1	.	CASSLGHQGNTEAFF	TGCGCCAGCAGCTTGGGTCATCAGGGGAACACTGAAGCTTTCTTT
.	TRBV19	TRBJ1-5	TRBD1	CASRQTGYGQPQHF	TGTGCCAGTAGACAGACAGGGTACGGTCAGCCCCAGCATTTT
.	TRBV7-2	TRBJ2-1	.	CASSRMRVTNEQFF	TGTGCCAGCAGCCGGATGAGGGTTACAAATGAGCAGTTCTTC
.	TRBV11-2	TRBJ2-3	TRBD1	CASSLGTGDTQYF	TGTGCCAGCAGCTTGGGGACAGGAGATACGCAGTATTTT
.	TRBV2	TRBJ1-1	.	CASSEMRAMNTEAFF	TGTGCCAGCAGTGAAATGAGAGCTATGAACACTGAAGCTTTCTTT
.	TRBV18	TRBJ2-2	.	CASSPRAPNTGELFF	TGTGCCAGCTCACCGCGGGCCCCGAACACCGGGGAGCTGTTTTTT